These T cell receptor beta chains were read from a single sample in a study of T cell responses to AZD1222 COVID-19 vaccine. Sequencing was performed with immunoSEQ multiplex PCR; in TCRdb, only in-frame clones are kept and a portion is missing. The sample contains roughly 180,000 clones, about nine tenths of which appear only once. Sequencing was performed on peripheral blood, taken 28 days after the second AZD1222 dose. These receptors were collected from an adult who received the AZD1222 COVID-19 vaccine. Both conserved end residues are part of each CDR3. Fields, in order: V gene, clone size, CDR3 length, J gene, CDR3 protein. Clone size is not always given. Where it is, it says once, few, many or a class for expanded clones.

TRBV4-1	-	18	TRBJ2-1	CASSQVFPGQGAWNEQFF
TRBV5-1	-	13	TRBJ1-2	CASSSTGGYGYTF
TRBV7-6	once	15	TRBJ1-6	CASSLGQIYNSPLHF
TRBV10-3	-	18	TRBJ2-1	CAISESRLAAYSYNEQFF
TRBV5-4	-	15	TRBJ2-1	CASSLTGTRISEQFF
TRBV2	-	14	TRBJ1-4	CASNLDRGYEKLFF
TRBV11-3	-	15	TRBJ2-3	CASSSNRANTDTQYF
TRBV7-2	-	14	TRBJ1-2	CASSLLGSARGYTF
TRBV5-1	-	14	TRBJ2-5	CASSLYAAEETQYF
TRBV2	-	11	TRBJ1-1	CASSFHTEAFF
TRBV7-9	-	15	TRBJ1-2	CASSPGGAGNYGYTF
TRBV27	-	16	TRBJ1-2	CASSLSSGTGNYGYTF
TRBV5-1	once	14	TRBJ1-2	CASSRSPPLGGYTF
TRBV3-1/TRBV3-2	-	18	TRBJ2-7	CASSQELWGEGEYHEQYF
TRBV5-4	-	12	TRBJ2-7	CASSLLDYEQYF
TRBV7-2	-	13	TRBJ1-2	CASSLRVNYGYTF
TRBV2	-	17	TRBJ2-4	CASSEGQGAAAKNIQYF
TRBV6-2/TRBV6-3	-	15	TRBJ1-5	CASSYSWGANQPQHF
TRBV7-3	-	14	TRBJ2-2	CASSTYSNTGELFF
TRBV5-1	-	16	TRBJ1-1	CASSSGTGVKNTEAFF
TRBV20-1	-	19	TRBJ2-6	CSASARGGQVNSGANVLTF
TRBV6-5	-	13	TRBJ1-2	CASSYSLRYGYTF
TRBV6-2/TRBV6-3	-	16	TRBJ2-1	CASSYPVGETYNEQFF
TRBV5-8	-	15	TRBJ1-1	CASSRRRQGRTEAFF
TRBV2	-	15	TRBJ2-2	CAGASRDAYTGELFF
TRBV6-2/TRBV6-3	-	14	TRBJ1-1	CASSYPDRYTEAFF
TRBV7-3	-	15	TRBJ2-5	CASSATGTWGETQYF
TRBV5-6	-	15	TRBJ2-4	CASSFLDREGNIQYF
TRBV7-2	-	17	TRBJ1-2	CASSLVRQGGLNYGYTF
TRBV29-1	-	14	TRBJ2-1	CSVLAQVSYNEQFF
TRBV10-2	few	14	TRBJ2-2	CASSTLGEAGELFF
TRBV6-5	-	16	TRBJ1-6	CASSYSTRGQNSPLHF
TRBV25-1	few	15	TRBJ2-1	CASSEGTGGRNEQFF
TRBV28	few	16	TRBJ2-7	CASSEAGTGASYEQYF
TRBV5-8	-	19	TRBJ1-4	CASSLAGTGGIATNEKLFF
TRBV30	-	13	TRBJ2-7	CAWSVYGSWEQYF
TRBV18	-	13	TRBJ1-4	CASSPRESEKLFF
TRBV11-1	-	13	TRBJ1-2	CASSPQGDYGYTF
TRBV5-5	-	15	TRBJ2-4	CASSLALAALNIQYF
TRBV30	-	14	TRBJ1-5	CAWSVGLGNQPQHF
TRBV7-2	-	14	TRBJ1-5	CASSVDRSNQPQHF
TRBV5-1	-	14	TRBJ1-3	CASSLAASGNTIYF
TRBV2	-	15	TRBJ2-4	CASSEVRGRGNIQYF
TRBV5-1	few	16	TRBJ1-1	CASSLVGDLFGTEAFF
TRBV2	once	14	TRBJ2-5	CATKRRGVEETQYF
TRBV7-9	-	16	TRBJ2-3	CASSPRTGTEVGTQYF
TRBV7-3	-	14	TRBJ2-2	CASSSTGGSGELFF
TRBV4-3	-	14	TRBJ2-3	CASSHLDDTDTQYF
TRBV12-3/TRBV12-4	-	12	TRBJ2-7	CATGTGSYEQYF
TRBV7-2	-	14	TRBJ1-2	CASSLIRTVYGYTF
TRBV4-1	once	17	TRBJ1-5	CASSQDLGGYSNQPQHF
TRBV6-5	-	12	TRBJ1-1	CASSRVSTEAFF